The 12 T cell receptor beta chains below come from one sample, sequenced in a study of cytomegalovirus exposure and HLA in healthy donors. The study ran its PCR with 60 Vbeta and 13 Jbeta primers. Libraries were prepared by immunoSEQ multiplex PCR; TCRdb keeps only in-frame clonotypes and omits some of them. Its table records roughly 64,000 clones. Sequencing was done on a sample of PBMCs. The receptors here all came from a woman between 18 and 29 years old in good health and CMV-seronegative.

V and J are TRBV18 and TRBJ2-7; 7 bases match TRBD1. The J segment lost 2 bases and the V segment lost 1 base, leaving 2 bases of the junction unmatched. The CDR3 is 14 amino acids. Germline V gene sequence: CDR1 KGHSH, CDR2 LQKENI. CDR3 nucleotide sequence: TGTGCCAGCTCACCACTGGACAGGACCTACGAGCAGTACTTC. Encoded protein: CASSPLDRTYEQYF.

The V gene is TRBV5-1, the J gene TRBJ1-1; D not certain. The CDR3 has 13 residues. Between the trimmed V and J ends, which lost 2 bases and 11 bases, there was a span of 16 bases. The germline V gene encodes CDR1 SGHRS and CDR2 YFSETQ. The chain's CDR3 is CASSFIGGVGAFF. The CDR3 DNA is TGCGCCAGCAGCTTCATCGGCGGGGTAGGCGCTTTCTTT.

The chain links TRBV7-9 to TRBJ1-1, with unresolved D. CDR1 is SEHNR and CDR2 is FQNEAQ in the germline V gene (reference sequence). The CDR3 extends over 12 amino acids. Trimming removed 5 bases from V and 0 bases from J, with 4 bases in between. The CDR3 DNA reads TGTGCCAGCAGCACACTGAACACTGAAGCTTTCTTT. This sequence encodes CASSTLNTEAFF.

The chain carries TRBV19 and TRBJ1-2; 7 nucleotides agree with TRBD1. The CDR3 totals 16 residues. Trimming cost V 0 bases and J 5 bases; bases outside gene matches: 9. The germline gives CDR1 LNHDA, CDR2 SQIVND (reference sequence). DNA for the CDR3: TGTGCCAGTAGTATAGATCTCGGGGACAGTACTTATGGCTACACCTTC. It is translated as CASSIDLGDSTYGYTF.

The chain carries TRBV6-5 and TRBJ2-7; 11 nucleotides align to TRBD2. The CDR3 totals 14 residues. Per the germline V gene, CDR1 is MNHEY and CDR2 is SVGAGI. With V trimmed by 6 bases and J by 6 bases, 7 bases remained unmatched. The CDR3 is CASRSGLAGGEQYF. The CDR3 DNA is TGTGCCAGCAGGTCCGGGCTAGCGGGGGGCGAGCAGTACTTC.

The rearrangement links TRBV28 to TRBJ1-2; D not certain. CDR3 size: 15 residues. CDR1 and CDR2 from the germline V gene are MDHEN and SYDVKM. V dropped 0 bases and J dropped 1 base, with 9 bases sitting between them. The chain's CDR3 is CASSLWEDLNYGYTF. CDR3 sequence (DNA): TGTGCCAGCAGTTTATGGGAGGACCTTAACTATGGCTACACCTTC.

The V call is TRBV4-2, the J call TRBJ1-4; 9 nucleotides agree with TRBD1. The germline V gene encodes CDR1 LGHNA and CDR2 YNFKEQ. CDR3 length: 18 residues. With V trimmed by 0 bases and J by 3 bases, 8 bases remained unmatched. The CDR3 sequence is CASSQDRDRASANEKLFF. The CDR3 nucleotides read TGTGCCAGCAGCCAAGATCGGGACAGGGCCTCTGCTAATGAAAAACTGTTTTTT.

This chain connects TRBV6-6 to TRBJ1-5, with D uncertain. The germline V and J ends were trimmed by 6 bases and 4 bases, with 13 bases remaining between them. CDR3 length: 14 amino acids. The V gene's germline CDR1 is MNHNY and CDR2 SVGAGI (reference sequence). Written as DNA, the CDR3 is TGTGCCAGCAGGGACCCGGGAGGAAATCAGCCCCAGCATTTT. Translation gives CASRDPGGNQPQHF.

The chain combines TRBV28 with TRBJ2-5; D might be TRBD1 (7 bases). Germline CDR1 reads MDHEN; CDR2 reads SYDVKM. The CDR3 extends over 14 amino acids. V shed 5 bases and J shed 2 bases, with 12 bases lying between them. The CDR3 protein is CASSPGDSQETQYF. In nucleotides, the CDR3 is TGTGCCAGCAGTCCGGGGGACAGTCAAGAGACCCAGTACTTC.

This sequence joins TRBV7-9 and TRBJ2-7; TRBD2 matches at 9 bases. Per the germline V gene, CDR1 is SEHNR and CDR2 is FQNEAQ (reference sequence). The CDR3 extends over 16 amino acids. J gave up 4 bases and V 4 bases, and 11 bases lay outside the gene matches. CDR3 loop: CASSYGWGLAEYEQYF. The CDR3 nucleotides read TGTGCCAGCAGCTATGGTTGGGGACTAGCCGAGTACGAGCAGTACTTC.

The V gene is TRBV9, the J gene TRBJ2-5; 7 bases align to TRBD1. This CDR3 is 14 amino acids long. The germline V gene has CDR1 SGDLS and CDR2 YYNGEE. V gave up 3 bases and J gave up 5 bases; unmatched junction bases: 7. Here the CDR3 reads CASSGGTVRETQYF. CDR3 coding DNA: TGTGCCAGCAGCGGAGGGACAGTCCGGGAGACCCAGTACTTC.

This chain joins TRBV7-9 and TRBJ2-5, with D possibly TRBD1 on 5 matching bases. CDR3 length: 16 residues. The V gene's germline CDR1 is SEHNR and CDR2 FQNEAQ (reference sequence). Trimming cost V 5 bases and J 1 base, with 17 bases left between them. The CDR3, as DNA: TGTGCCAGCAGCGCTCCGCCCCAGGGTCTCCAAGAGACCCAGTACTTC. Translating it yields CASSAPPQGLQETQYF.